A single sample gave rise to the 8 T cell receptor beta chains below, sequenced in a study of spatial heterogeneity in lung cancer. Via MiXCR, TCRdb re-called the 5' RACE reads, giving one row per CDR3 protein. The sample contains over 900 distinct CDR3 sequences, 25% to 30% of which appear only once. The time point here: sample taken at primary tumor resection. Researchers sequenced whole RNA taken from tumor, nontumor lung or frozen PBMC without sorting. Sequencing was performed on PBMCs, taken at surgery. Receptor source: a female donor with early-stage non-small cell lung cancer.

The sample holds one count of this clonotype. For a library built for alpha chains, this beta chain is a stray read; little rests on its size. V usage is TRBV30 and J usage is TRBJ2-1; 10 positions agree with TRBD2. This CDR3 region has 14 residues. J lost 7 bases, V lost 4 bases, and 7 bases had no gene match. Germline CDR1 GTSNPN, CDR2 SVGIG (reference sequence). In nucleotides, the CDR3 is TGTGCCTGGACTAGCGGGAGCCTTAGGAATGAGCAGTTCTTC. Protein: CAWTSGSLRNEQFF.

This clonotype was seen a handful of times. This beta chain came through as a stray read in a library set up for alpha chains, and its size says little. The J gene is TRBJ2-3, the V gene TRBV7-9; D not resolved. The CDR3 is made up of 14 amino acids. Germline V gives CDR1 SEHNR, CDR2 FQNEAQ (reference sequence). V was shortened by 3 bases and J by 6 bases, with 13 bases between the two germline ends. CDR3 DNA sequence: TGTGCCAGCAGCTTCCTAGGGATGAGTGATACGCAGTATTTT. It yields the protein CASSFLGMSDTQYF.

In this sample, this clonotype turned up a few times. The size of this beta chain means little, since it is a stray read in a library made for alpha chains. This rearrangement joins TRBV9 to TRBJ2-5; D possibly corresponds to TRBD2 (5 bases). Trimming pared 4 bases from V and 1 base from J, leaving 20 bases between. Germline V gene data show CDR1 as SGDLS and CDR2 as YYNGEE. The CDR3 is made up of 17 amino acids. The chain's CDR3 is CASSLPLGSAAQETQYF. In DNA, the CDR3 is TGTGCCAGCAGCCTCCCCCTTGGTAGCGCCGCCCAAGAGACCCAGTACTTC. The variable domain in full, completed from reference TRBV9 and TRBJ2-5, reads DSGVTQTPKHLITATGQRVTLRCSPRSGDLSVYWYQQSLDQGLQFLIQYYNGEERAKGNILERFSAQQFPDLHSELNLSSLELGDSALYFCASSLPLGSAAQETQYFGPGTRLLVL.

In regard to this clonotype: This beta chain represents an off-target read in a library built for alpha chains; its size is of limited meaning. CDR3 residues: CASSLESAYGTDTQYF. CDR3 nucleotides: TGTGCCAGCAGCTTGGAGTCCGCGTACGGCACAGATACGCAGTATTTT. The chain recombines TRBV5-5 with TRBJ2-3, with D unresolved. CDR1 is SGHKS, CDR2 YYEKEE, per germline (reference sequence). Trimming shortened V by 0 bases and J by 1 base, and 12 bases separated the two germline ends. This CDR3 has 16 amino acids.

This clonotype is large in the sample. The library was built for alpha chains, so this beta chain is an off-target read and its size means little. The chain joins TRBV20-1 to TRBJ2-7, with 9 bases matching TRBD1. With V trimmed by 1 base and J by 1 base, 2 bases remained unmatched. The CDR3 is 14 amino acids. The V gene's germline CDR1 is DFQATT and CDR2 SNEGSKA (reference sequence). CDR3 region: CSARAGQGSYEQYF. CDR3 DNA sequence: TGCAGTGCTAGAGCGGGACAGGGTTCCTACGAGCAGTACTTC.

This clonotype has just a few counts. This beta chain appears as a stray read in a library generated for alpha chains; its size is not informative. V usage is TRBV2 and J usage is TRBJ2-3, with TRBD2 as a possible D gene (5 bases). The CDR3 sequence is 13 residues long. CDR1 is SNHLY, CDR2 FYNNEI, per germline. The ends were cut back, 10 bases at V and 2 bases at J, with 13 bases in the middle. DNA for the CDR3: TGTGCCACTGAGGGTCCCCCCACAGATACGCAGTATTTT. Translation: CATEGPPTDTQYF.

About this clonotype: Little can be read into the size of this beta chain, an off-target read in a library designed for alpha chains. V usage is TRBV19 and J usage is TRBJ2-3; TRBD2 matches at 11 bases. The CDR3 has 17 amino acids. With 5 bases clipped from V and 0 bases from J, the junction kept 7 bases outside the gene matches. Germline CDR1 and CDR2: LNHDA and SQIVND (reference sequence). In DNA form, the CDR3 reads TGTGCCAGTAGTGGGTCTAGCGGGGGGCCGAGCACAGATACGCAGTATTTT. Protein: CASSGSSGGPSTDTQYF.

This clonotype was seen only a few times. Within a library made for alpha chains, this beta chain is off target, and its count is uninformative. The chain recombines TRBV20-1 with TRBJ2-3; a weak D match, TRBD2 (6 bases). Germline CDR1 DFQATT, CDR2 SNEGSKA (reference sequence). Trimming removed 4 bases from V and 2 bases from J, with 10 bases in between. The CDR3 spans 13 residues. The CDR3, as DNA: TGCAGTGCTACCGGGACTTCCACAGATACGCAGTATTTT. This codes for CSATGTSTDTQYF.